This TCR beta chain was identified in a study of T cell responses to AZD1222 COVID-19 vaccine. Overall study context: Doses given second, at about 4 or about 12 weeks, were pooled.

Sequencing used immunoSEQ multiplex PCR; TCRdb keeps in-frame clones, though not all of them. This sample has approximately 99,000 clones, with roughly 86% found just once. Overall study findings and caveats: At 160-218 and 743-854, vaccine-associated CD4 TCRs were dominant, and they spanned spike. Samples come after the peak T cell response, not at day 14. Most donors were white British, females outnumbered males, and clonal diversity was possibly underestimated.

In the case of this clone: Its antigen is still unknown.

The material was peripheral blood, obtained on day 0 of AZD1222 vaccination. This receptor was identified in an adult in good health.

This chain's CDR3 is CASSYDGTRGNTIYF. CDR3 coding DNA: TGTGCCAGCAGTTACGACGGTACCAGAGGAAACACCATATATTTT. The chain recombines TRBV6-2 or TRBV6-3 with TRBJ1-3; D not certain. The V end was cut by 2 bases, the J end by 4 bases, with 12 bases between. In germline, CDR1 is MNHEY, CDR2 SVGEGT. The CDR3 sequence is 15 residues long.